This is a list of T cell receptor beta chains from one sample in a study of OX40 agonist ivuxolimab in advanced cancers. The assay was immunoSEQ multiplex PCR, and TCRdb's table has in-frame clones only and misses some. The sample includes 50,000 to 70,000 clones, about 83% of them seen just once. Here the sequenced sample was CD4+ or CD8+ T cells sorted from blood, taken in a trial of the OX40 agonist ivuxolimab. All receptors derive from an adult with an advanced solid tumor such as melanoma, head and neck, liver or kidney cancer. Both conserved end residues are part of each CDR3.

v_call: TRBV2
j_call: TRBJ1-2
cdr3_aa: CASSELVTNYGYTF

v_call: TRBV11-2
j_call: TRBJ1-1
cdr3_aa: CASSPLRETGLRTEAFF

v_call: TRBV28
j_call: TRBJ1-1
cdr3_aa: CASSFSLTEAFF

v_call: TRBV5-1
j_call: TRBJ1-1
cdr3_aa: CASSLAGRPQPEAFF

v_call: TRBV2
j_call: TRBJ2-3
cdr3_aa: CATSKVDTQYF

v_call: TRBV18
j_call: TRBJ2-5
cdr3_aa: CASSPPTGQETQYF

v_call: TRBV5-1
j_call: TRBJ2-3
cdr3_aa: CASSPSAVRTDTQYF

v_call: TRBV7-9
j_call: TRBJ2-7
cdr3_aa: CASSISILYEQYF

v_call: TRBV15
j_call: TRBJ2-5
cdr3_aa: CATSREEGLAQTQYF

v_call: TRBV6-6
j_call: TRBJ2-7
cdr3_aa: CASKNSQSSYEQYF

v_call: TRBV7-3
j_call: TRBJ2-2
cdr3_aa: CASSVHFFGELFF

v_call: TRBV5-1
j_call: TRBJ1-1
cdr3_aa: CASSYGQGGTEAFF

v_call: TRBV30
j_call: TRBJ1-5
cdr3_aa: CAWSVGGGGEQPQHF

v_call: TRBV21-1
j_call: TRBJ1-1
cdr3_aa: CASLDRGTEAFF

v_call: TRBV5-3
j_call: TRBJ2-3
cdr3_aa: CARSSRPGQVFFPQYF

v_call: TRBV6-5
j_call: TRBJ2-5
cdr3_aa: CASSYFRGQQETQYF

v_call: TRBV5-6
j_call: TRBJ2-1
cdr3_aa: CASSSQVGWGNEQFF

v_call: TRBV27
j_call: TRBJ1-2
cdr3_aa: CASRISGTGAFTGYGYTF

v_call: TRBV2
j_call: TRBJ2-1
cdr3_aa: CASSTTSGRSRSYNEQFF

v_call: TRBV10-3
j_call: TRBJ1-2
cdr3_aa: CAISEFGQTSTGYTF

v_call: TRBV5-4
j_call: TRBJ2-2
cdr3_aa: CASSPAGGSNTGELFF

v_call: TRBV7-9
j_call: TRBJ2-7
cdr3_aa: CASSDVIEQYF

v_call: TRBV29-1
j_call: TRBJ2-7
cdr3_aa: CSVEAGAHSYEQYF

v_call: TRBV6-5
j_call: TRBJ2-1
cdr3_aa: CASRQWSDEQFF

v_call: TRBV28
j_call: TRBJ2-2
cdr3_aa: CASSPTGMGTGELFF

v_call: TRBV18
j_call: TRBJ1-5
cdr3_aa: CASSPQDGGGNQPQHF

v_call: TRBV27
j_call: TRBJ2-1
cdr3_aa: CASSLAGRGVSGRGEQFF

v_call: TRBV6-6
j_call: TRBJ1-6
cdr3_aa: CASIKGLPTYNSPLHF

v_call: TRBV4-2
j_call: TRBJ2-1
cdr3_aa: CASSQDSSGSHNEQFF

v_call: TRBV5-6
j_call: TRBJ2-5
cdr3_aa: CASSWGRGETQYF

v_call: TRBV28
j_call: TRBJ2-7
cdr3_aa: CASNTGAREQYF

v_call: TRBV6-1
j_call: TRBJ2-1
cdr3_aa: CASSEAGGGSYNEQFF

v_call: TRBV5-4
j_call: TRBJ2-2
cdr3_aa: CASSGLAQNTGELFF

v_call: TRBV5-8
j_call: TRBJ2-3
cdr3_aa: CASSLAGQGADTQYF

v_call: TRBV7-2
j_call: TRBJ1-3
cdr3_aa: CASSPFPGDGNTIYF

v_call: TRBV7-9
j_call: TRBJ1-2
cdr3_aa: CASSPSGTGTNGYTF

v_call: TRBV5-1
j_call: TRBJ2-2
cdr3_aa: CASSGSGNTGELFF

v_call: TRBV6-4
j_call: TRBJ2-3
cdr3_aa: CASRRTSGHTDTQYF

v_call: TRBV25-1
j_call: TRBJ1-1
cdr3_aa: CASRGPQLQGSRSGEAFF

v_call: TRBV10-3
j_call: TRBJ1-1
cdr3_aa: CAIRRDRAEYTEAFF

v_call: TRBV4-1
j_call: TRBJ2-7
cdr3_aa: CASIRCKEQYF

v_call: TRBV7-6
j_call: TRBJ2-1
cdr3_aa: CASSARSPTFYNEQFF

v_call: TRBV11-2
j_call: TRBJ2-5
cdr3_aa: CASSLLSGVGQETQYF

v_call: TRBV30
j_call: TRBJ2-1
cdr3_aa: CAWSSKGLADNEQFF

v_call: TRBV19
j_call: TRBJ2-3
cdr3_aa: CASSIKATGGEDTQYF

v_call: TRBV29-1
j_call: TRBJ1-1
cdr3_aa: CSARGGRGLDYTEAFF

v_call: TRBV6-5
j_call: TRBJ1-6
cdr3_aa: CASSSRGPYNSPLHF

v_call: TRBV6-1
j_call: TRBJ2-3
cdr3_aa: CASSGLGGGGRTDTQYF

v_call: TRBV5-6
j_call: TRBJ2-2
cdr3_aa: CASSSRDRNTGELFF

v_call: TRBV2
j_call: TRBJ1-5
cdr3_aa: CASRPGLQRGQPQHF

v_call: TRBV4-2
j_call: TRBJ2-7
cdr3_aa: CASSQLRTPTYEQYF

v_call: TRBV6-1
j_call: TRBJ1-1
cdr3_aa: CASRPDQANTEAFF

v_call: TRBV18
j_call: TRBJ2-7
cdr3_aa: CASSPRDEQYF